The 2 T cell receptor beta chains reported below all come from one sample, sequenced in a study of graft-versus-host responses after intestinal transplantation. These TCRs' antigens remain unknown. Clones were read by immunoSEQ multiplex PCR, and TCRdb kept only the in-frame ones, dropping some. The repertoire consists of tens of thousands of clones, with approximately 94% occurring once and the leading ten covering 1.5% to 2.5%. Sample: unstimulated CD8+ T cells sorted from spleen or lymph node cells, taken before intestinal transplant. These receptors originate from a human donor who received an intestinal transplant.

CDR3 sequence reads: CASSITLRTVDFSYEQYF. CDR3 in DNA: TGTGCCAGTAGTATCACCCTGAGGACAGTTGATTTCTCCTACGAGCAGTACTTC. V usage is TRBV19 and J usage is TRBJ2-7; perhaps TRBD1 as D (6 bases). V was shortened by 3 bases and J by 0 bases, with 21 bases between the two germline ends. The CDR3 is made up of 18 amino acids. Germline V CDR1 and CDR2: LNHDA, SQIVND (reference sequence). Together with reference TRBV19 and TRBJ2-7, the CDR3 gives the full variable domain: DGGITQSPKYLFRKEGQNVTLSCEQNLNHDAMYWYRQDPGQGLRLIYYSQIVNDFQKGDIAEGYSVSREKKESFPLTVTSAQKNPTAFYLCASSITLRTVDFSYEQYFGPGTRLTVT.

The chain combines TRBV7-6 with TRBJ2-5, with 11 bases fitting TRBD1. The DNA end is more similar to TRBJ2-7, so the J call may be wrong. The germline V gene encodes CDR1 SGHVS and CDR2 FNYEAQ. This CDR3 has 15 residues. The chain's CDR3 is CASSSGQGASYEQYF. CDR3 DNA sequence: TGTGCCAGCAGCTCCGGACAGGGGGCGTCCTACGAGCAGTACTTC.